Here is one TCR beta chain with its context. The data were obtained in a study of CD8 T cells in Susac syndrome. Overall study context: Patients with Susac syndrome, at blood draw, were therapy-naive, on corticosteroids, or on intravenous immunoglobulin alone.

It was with random hexamers that 0.5 to 1 ug RNA was reverse transcribed. TCR beta CDR3 was amplified by immunoSEQ covering 54 Vbeta and 13 Jbeta. TCRdb independently ran MiXCR on the immunoSEQ multiplex PCR reads; one entry per CDR3 protein. The table shows 240,000 or so distinct CDR3 sequences, with 90% to 96% occurring only once. The diagnostic criteria were recently defined, and patients with Susac syndrome met them for definite or probable disease. This CDR3 has 16 amino acids. Germline trimming cut 5 bases from V and 9 bases from J; bases unmatched to any gene: 12. Germline V lookup: CDR1 SGHTA, CDR2 FQGNSA.

The rearrangement links TRBV7-2 to TRBJ2-3, with 12 bases that match TRBD2. The receptor's source is a human donor with Susac syndrome. The sample comprised CD4+ T cells from PBMCs. In DNA, the CDR3 is TGTGCCAGCAGCGCGGGACTAGCGGGTGTGGGCTTGACGCAGTATTTT. Protein sequence: CASSAGLAGVGLTQYF.